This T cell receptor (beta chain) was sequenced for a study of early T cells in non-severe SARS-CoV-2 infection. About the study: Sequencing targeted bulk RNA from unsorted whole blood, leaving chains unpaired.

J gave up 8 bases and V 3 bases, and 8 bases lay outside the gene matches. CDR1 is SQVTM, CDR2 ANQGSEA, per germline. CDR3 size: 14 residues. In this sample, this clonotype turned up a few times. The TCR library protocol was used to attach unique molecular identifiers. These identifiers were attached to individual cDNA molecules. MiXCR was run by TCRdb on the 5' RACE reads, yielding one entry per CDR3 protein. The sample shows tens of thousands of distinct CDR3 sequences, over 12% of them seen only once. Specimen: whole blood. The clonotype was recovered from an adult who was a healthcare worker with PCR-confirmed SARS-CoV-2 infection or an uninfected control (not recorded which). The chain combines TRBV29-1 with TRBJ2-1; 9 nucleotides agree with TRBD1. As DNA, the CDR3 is TGCAGCGTTGAGGGGGGACAGGGCGGCGATGAGCAGTTCTTC. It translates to CSVEGGQGGDEQFF.